The clone carrying this TCR beta chain was observed at least ten times. This entry is derived from a study of neurological immune-mediated disorders. The cDNA was generated by 5'RACE with 10-nucleotide random UMIs. From the 5' RACE reads, TCRdb called clonotypes with MiXCR, one entry per CDR3 protein. Of about 53,000 distinct CDR3 sequences listed, roughly 7.7% are singletons. This CDR3 is 14 amino acids long. With 5 bases removed from V and 2 bases from J, the gap between germline ends came to 13 bases. The germline V gene has CDR1 MNHEY and CDR2 SVGAGI. Regarding time point: longitudinal time-point 3. A blood bank in Maryland, USA, provided the volunteers who served as healthy controls. The unsorted libraries were made from 2 million PBMCs kept at -80 C.

The J gene is TRBJ2-7, the V gene TRBV6-5; D is ambiguous. The TCR was taken from a woman between 40 and 50 years old in good health. Sequencing was done on a sample of PBMCs. The chain's CDR3 is CASSPADWTYEQYF. CDR3 DNA: TGTGCCAGCAGTCCCGCAGACTGGACCTACGAGCAGTACTTC.